The T cell receptor (beta chain) described here comes from a study of shared clonotypes between healthy human individuals. At the level of the study: Per donor, CD8 memory used one plate, CD8 naive used two, CD4 memory used three and CD4 naive used three.

Libraries were prepared by immunoSEQ multiplex PCR; TCRdb keeps only in-frame clonotypes and omits some of them. The profile shows hundreds of thousands of clones, 95% to 97% of them singletons. As to this clone: The antigen remains unidentified.

Whole-study results and caveats: Genetic and exposure-history diversity was limited by the small donor number. Generation probabilities of non-shared clonotypes were lower (relative to those shared by all four donors). Between a few donors, naive CD4 clonotypes were shared at a level of about 5%.

Terminally differentiated effector memory CD45RA+ cells were left out of the naive CD8 fraction, which was CD45RO-negative and positively selected for CCR7. CDR1 is KGHSY, CDR2 FQNENV, per germline. The V and J ends lost 0 bases and 5 bases respectively, with 16 bases between them. The CDR3 extends over 16 amino acids. Sequenced sample: naive CD8+ T cells sorted from blood. The V gene is TRBV16, the J gene TRBJ1-2; D unclear. The source is a woman aged 25 to 39 in good health. The CDR3: CASSQSSGGGGYGYTF. In DNA form, the CDR3 reads TGTGCCAGCAGCCAATCGTCGGGCGGCGGTGGATATGGCTACACCTTC.